The present T cell receptor (beta chain) was sequenced within a study of CD8 T cells in Susac syndrome. Study in general: When blood was drawn, patients with Susac syndrome were on intravenous immunoglobulin alone, on corticosteroids, or therapy-naive.

Random hexamers were used to reverse transcribe about 0.5 to 1 ug of RNA. Coverage of TCR beta CDR3 amplification by immunoSEQ multiplex PCR extended to 54 Vbeta and 13 Jbeta. TCRdb reprocessed the immunoSEQ multiplex PCR reads via MiXCR and lists one record per CDR3 protein. This sample yields 170,000 or so distinct CDR3 sequences, of which approximately 94% are seen a single time; 0.12% belongs to the top ten. The CDR3 spans 14 residues. V gave up 6 bases and J gave up 3 bases; unmatched junction bases: 6. Germline CDR1 and CDR2: MNHNS and SASEGT. Negative isolation yielded CD4+ and CD8+ T cells, and FACS enriched TEMRA cells.

This chain links TRBV6-1 with TRBJ1-2, with 8 bases lining up with TRBD1. The TCR sequence derives from a human donor with Susac syndrome. Specimen: CD4+ T cells from PBMCs. In nucleotides, the CDR3 is TGTGCCAGCAGCTCAGGGGGCAAGGACTATGGCTACACCTTC. Amino acid sequence: CASSSGGKDYGYTF.